Following are 7 T cell receptor beta chains from one sample sequenced in a study of spatial heterogeneity in lung cancer. MiXCR, applied by TCRdb to the 5' RACE reads, yields one record per CDR3 protein. The table has some 6,900 distinct CDR3 sequences, about 4% seen once; the top ten hold 20% to 30%. Time point noted: sample taken at primary tumor resection. Whole RNA, isolated from tumor, nontumor lung or frozen PBMC, was sequenced without prior sorting. Material: normal lung tissue next to the tumor, obtained at surgery. These receptors originate from a female donor with early-stage non-small cell lung cancer.

This clonotype was counted many times. The chain uses TRBV7-2 and TRBJ1-4, with 8 bases matching TRBD1. Unmatched junction bases numbered 5, after V lost 4 bases and J lost 7 bases. Per germline, CDR1 SGHTA and CDR2 FQGNSA. The CDR3 sequence is 14 residues long. The CDR3 DNA reads TGTGCCAGCAGCTACGGACAGGGAGCTGAAAAACTGTTTTTT. The encoded protein is CASSYGQGAEKLFF.

With regard to this clonotype: The junction differs from germline at one of its ends, possibly a read error. CDR3 residues: CANSLLDDTQYF. The DNA for the CDR3 is TGTGCCAACAGCTTATTGGACGATACGCAGTATTTT. V usage is TRBV11-2 and J usage is TRBJ2-3; no reliable D call. This CDR3 is 12 amino acids long. Per germline, CDR1 SGHAT and CDR2 FQNNGV.

By sample share, this clonotype is medium-sized. The chain joins TRBV19 to TRBJ1-5; TRBD1 matches 12 bases. CDR3 length: 16 amino acids. Germline V lookup: CDR1 LNHDA, CDR2 SQIVND (reference sequence). The trim removed 3 bases at V and 6 bases at J, leaving 6 bases unmatched. The CDR3 nucleotides are TGTGCCAGTAGTATCCCGGGACAGGGGGCTCGTCAGCCCCAGCATTTT. Translating it yields CASSIPGQGARQPQHF.

In its sample, this clonotype was seen many times. The chain recombines TRBV7-9 with TRBJ1-1, with D uncertain. Germline V gives CDR1 SEHNR, CDR2 FQNEAQ (reference sequence). CDR3 length equals 16 residues. V lost 6 bases, J lost 4 bases, and 21 bases lay in between. CDR3 DNA: TGTGCCAGCAGTCCGCCCCCGGGCGTCCCCGTCACTGAAGCTTTCTTT. It encodes CASSPPPGVPVTEAFF.

This clonotype was counted many times. This rearrangement joins TRBV7-8 to TRBJ1-2; D not resolved. This CDR3 spans 13 amino acids. CDR1 and CDR2 (germline): SGHVS, FQNEAQ. Trimming removed 3 bases from V and 5 bases from J, with 10 bases in between. CDR3 bases: TGTGCCAGCAGCTTCCCCCCGCTATATGGCTACACCTTC. It encodes CASSFPPLYGYTF.

In its sample, this clonotype was seen many times. The V call is TRBV6-6, the J call TRBJ1-4; D not resolved. V lost 6 bases and J 12 bases, leaving 8 bases between the germline ends. The CDR3 length is 10 residues. CDR1 MNHNY and CDR2 SVGAGI come from the germline V gene (reference sequence). The CDR3 coding sequence is TGTGCCAGCAGGAGAGGTCAACTGTTTTTT. It specifies CASRRGQLFF.

This clonotype has ten or more counts. This sequence joins TRBV10-3 and TRBJ1-2; D is perhaps TRBD1 (6 bases). V was clipped by 5 bases and J by 6 bases, with 10 bases between them. Germline CDR1 is ENHRY and CDR2 is SYGVKD. The CDR3 loop spans 12 amino acids. CDR3 nucleotides: TGTGCCATCAGTTCGGGGGACAATGGCTACACCTTC. Its translation is CAISSGDNGYTF.